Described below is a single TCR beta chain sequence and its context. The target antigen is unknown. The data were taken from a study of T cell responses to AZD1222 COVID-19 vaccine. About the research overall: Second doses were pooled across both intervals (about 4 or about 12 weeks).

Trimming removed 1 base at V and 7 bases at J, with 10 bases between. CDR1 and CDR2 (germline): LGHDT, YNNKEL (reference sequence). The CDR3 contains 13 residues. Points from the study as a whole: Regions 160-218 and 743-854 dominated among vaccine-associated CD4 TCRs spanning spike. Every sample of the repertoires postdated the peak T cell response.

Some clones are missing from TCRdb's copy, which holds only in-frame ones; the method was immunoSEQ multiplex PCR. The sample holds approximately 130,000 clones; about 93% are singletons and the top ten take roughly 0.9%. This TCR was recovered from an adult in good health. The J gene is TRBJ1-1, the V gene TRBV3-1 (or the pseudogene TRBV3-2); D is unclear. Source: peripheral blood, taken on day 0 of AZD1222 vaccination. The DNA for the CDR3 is TGTGCCAGCAGCCAAGTAGTAGACGGTGAAGCTTTCTTT. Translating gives CASSQVVDGEAFF.